This TCR beta chain is from a study of read filtering for tumor transcriptome and immune sequencing. At the level of the study: The cohort had about 16 men and roughly 13 women aged about 47 to 80, mean about 72 years. Whole-transcriptome libraries were prepared after DNase treatment.

Broader study findings: Approximately 79% of IR-seq clonotypes had a single read, yet these held approximately 4% of reads. Sorted CD138-negative bone marrow cells were not purified T cells.

From roughly 400 ng of RNA, a library with molecular barcoded alpha/delta and beta/gamma adaptors was made. A single record per CDR3 protein comes from TCRdb applying MiXCR to the reads. This sample has approximately 43,000 distinct CDR3 sequences, with around 15% found just once. This clonotype was counted ten times or more. The antigen is undetermined. The CDR3 has 12 residues. Germline CDR1 reads MDHEN; CDR2 reads SYDVKM. V was clipped by 8 bases and J by 6 bases, with 14 bases between them. This clonotype was sampled from a donor aged 40 or older with multiple myeloma. The J gene is TRBJ2-7, the V gene TRBV28; D may correspond to TRBD1 or TRBD2 (5 bases each). The sample taken for sequencing was a population of CD138-negative cells sorted from bone marrow. The CDR3 coding sequence is TGTGCCAGCGGTGGGACCCGGGCCGAGCAGTACTTC. This sequence encodes CASGGTRAEQYF.